These 32 T cell receptor beta chains share one sample of origin, sequenced in a study of blood T cell repertoires in COVID-19 (TCRdb year 2020). Receptor libraries were prepared by the immunoSEQ multiplex PCR assay. The table was pulled from immuneACCESS by TCRdb, which kept in-frame rearrangements only. Such tables lose some clones; where checked, under half of the loss comes from unresolved V genes, and the rest has no known cause. Counted in this sample were roughly 95,000 clones; about four fifths of them appeared once. The ten top clones hold 24% of the sample. The sequenced material came from peripheral blood. Source of these receptors: a human donor in a cohort sampled during active COVID-19.

The chain carries TRBV7-8 and TRBJ1-4; D not resolved. Between the trimmed V and J ends, which lost 3 bases and 7 bases, there was a span of 6 bases. This CDR3 is 12 amino acids long. Germline V CDR1 and CDR2: SGHVS, FQNEAQ. The CDR3 is CASSFASEKLFF. In DNA form, the CDR3 reads TGTGCCAGCAGCTTTGCCAGTGAAAAACTGTTTTTT.

The V gene is TRBV19, the J gene TRBJ2-7; TRBD1 agrees at 12 bases. The CDR3 has 13 residues. V lost 4 bases, J lost 8 bases, and 3 bases stayed unmatched. Germline CDR1 and CDR2: LNHDA and SQIVND (reference sequence). The CDR3 sequence is CASSTGQGAKQYF. CDR3 DNA sequence: TGTGCCAGTAGTACGGGACAGGGGGCAAAGCAGTACTTC.

J is TRBJ1-6 and V is TRBV5-4, with 7 bases matching TRBD1. The CDR3 loop spans 13 amino acids. With 4 bases clipped from V and 7 bases from J, the junction kept 2 bases outside the gene matches. Germline CDR1 is SGHNT and CDR2 is YYREEE (reference sequence). This CDR3 reads CASSGTANSPLHF. For the CDR3, the DNA is TGTGCCAGCAGCGGGACAGCAAATTCACCCCTCCACTTT.

This clone has only a few counts. The chain combines TRBV7-5 with TRBJ1-4; TRBD1 was called by the table and not checked on the DNA. TRBV7-5 is annotated as a pseudogene. CDR3 length: 15 amino acids. The DNA for the CDR3 is TGTGTCAGAAGCTTAGTTCCAGAGGGGGATGAAAAACTGTTTTTT. It specifies CVRSLVPEGDEKLFF.

The V gene is TRBV28, the J gene TRBJ2-3, with 12 positions matching TRBD1. With 6 bases clipped from V and 2 bases from J, the junction kept 6 bases outside the gene matches. The germline gives CDR1 MDHEN, CDR2 SYDVKM. The CDR3 contains 16 residues. The CDR3 nucleotides read TGTGCCAGCAGCCTGGGACAGGGGGCGTTCACAGATACGCAGTATTTT. Translated, it gives CASSLGQGAFTDTQYF.

The chain carries TRBV19 and TRBJ2-1; 7 bases align to TRBD2. V trimming: 6 bases; J trimming: 2 bases; junction bases outside the gene matches: 4. The CDR3 extends over 14 amino acids. The germline gives CDR1 LNHDA, CDR2 SQIVND (reference sequence). CDR3: CASSPSGAYNEQFF. DNA for the CDR3: TGTGCCAGTAGCCCTAGCGGAGCCTACAATGAGCAGTTCTTC.

Only a few counts were recorded for this clone. The gene calls are TRBV5-1 and TRBJ2-2, with TRBD1 matching over 7 bases. The CDR3 contains 16 residues. Germline loops: CDR1 SGHRS, CDR2 YFSETQ. J was trimmed by 0 bases and V by 3 bases; bases with no gene match: 5. In DNA, the CDR3 is TGCGCCAGCAGCTACCCGACAGGGACGAACACCGGGGAGCTGTTTTTT. Protein product: CASSYPTGTNTGELFF. Based on the CDR3 plus reference TRBV5-1 and TRBJ2-2, the full variable domain is KAGVTQTPRYLIKTRGQQVTLSCSPISGHRSVSWYQQTPGQGLQFLFEYFSETQRNKGNFPGRFSGRQFSNSRSEMNVSTLELGDSALYLCASSYPTGTNTGELFFGEGSRLTVL.

The CDR3 region has the DNA TGTGCCAGTACGGGACAGGGGTTCACCGGGGAGCTGTTTTTT. Translating gives CASTGQGFTGELFF. This rearrangement joins TRBV19 to TRBJ2-2; 10 nucleotides line up with TRBD1. Germline trimming cut 7 bases from V and 4 bases from J; bases unmatched to any gene: 3. The CDR3 length is 14 residues. Per germline, CDR1 LNHDA and CDR2 SQIVND (reference sequence).

This chain links TRBV4-1 with TRBJ2-7; TRBD2 matches at 9 bases. Germline V lookup: CDR1 MGHRA, CDR2 YSYEKL. This CDR3 has 15 amino acids. V was pared by 4 bases and J by 3 bases, with 7 bases of the junction left unmatched. In DNA, the CDR3 is TGCGCCAGCAGCCTTAGCGGGAGCTCTAACTACGAGCAGTACTTC. Its protein product is CASSLSGSSNYEQYF.

The V and J genes are TRBV6-5 and TRBJ1-1; 7 bases fit TRBD1. CDR3 size: 14 residues. The germline V gene encodes CDR1 MNHEY and CDR2 SVGAGI. The J segment lost 4 bases and the V segment lost 4 bases, leaving 6 bases of the junction unmatched. The CDR3 DNA follows: TGTGCCAGCAGTTGGAAGGGGGCAGGCACTGAAGCTTTCTTT. This encodes CASSWKGAGTEAFF.

The J gene is TRBJ2-6, the V gene TRBV10-3, with D possibly matching TRBD2 (5 bases). CDR3 length: 13 amino acids. Trimming pared 8 bases from V and 2 bases from J, leaving 7 bases between. Germline loops: CDR1 ENHRY, CDR2 SYGVKD. The CDR3 nucleotides read TGTGCCATCTCACTAGCTGGGGCCAACGTCCTGACTTTC. Translation gives CAISLAGANVLTF.

The gene calls are TRBV9 and TRBJ1-1, with 8 positions matching TRBD1. Germline V lookup: CDR1 SGDLS, CDR2 YYNGEE. V lost 4 bases to trimming and J lost 7 bases; unmatched junction nucleotides: 6. The CDR3 runs to 13 residues. CDR3 in amino acids: CASSKQGGGEAFF. The CDR3 DNA reads TGTGCCAGCAGCAAACAGGGGGGCGGTGAAGCTTTCTTT.

The V gene is TRBV5-1, the J gene TRBJ1-2; D perhaps matches TRBD1 (6 bases). The CDR3 extends over 15 amino acids. Germline CDR1 and CDR2: SGHRS and YFSETQ. V lost 0 bases and J 2 bases, leaving 11 bases between the germline ends. Here the CDR3 reads CASSLGEGQNYGYTF. The CDR3 DNA follows: TGCGCCAGCAGCTTGGGGGAGGGACAAAACTATGGCTACACCTTC. The variable domain in full, completed from reference TRBV5-1 and TRBJ1-2, reads KAGVTQTPRYLIKTRGQQVTLSCSPISGHRSVSWYQQTPGQGLQFLFEYFSETQRNKGNFPGRFSGRQFSNSRSEMNVSTLELGDSALYLCASSLGEGQNYGYTFGSGTRLTVV.

This clone was observed a few times. The chain has TRBV5-8 and TRBJ1-4; no definite D call. The CDR3 has 14 residues. Trimming shortened V by 3 bases and J by 4 bases, and 10 bases separated the two germline ends. The germline CDR1 and CDR2 sequences are SGHTS and YDEGEE. DNA of the CDR3: TGTGCCAGCAGCTCGTATACTAATAATGAAAAACTGTTTTTT. Its protein is CASSSYTNNEKLFF.

In this sample, this clone turned up a few times. The chain uses TRBV5-5 and TRBJ2-2; the match to TRBD1 covers 9 bases. The CDR3 consists of 16 residues. CDR1 and CDR2 from the germline V gene are SGHKS and YYEKEE (reference sequence). Losses at the gene ends were 4 bases for V and 4 bases for J; bases not matched to a gene: 8. The CDR3 region has the DNA TGTGCCAGCAGCCCAAGCTGGACAGGGGCCACCGGGGAGCTGTTTTTT. Protein: CASSPSWTGATGELFF.

V gene TRBV6-1 combines with J gene TRBJ2-7; 9 bases agree with TRBD1. Germline-derived CDR1 and CDR2 are MNHNS and SASEGT. The ends lost 2 bases at V and 6 bases at J; junction bases unmatched: 8. This CDR3 is 15 amino acids long. CDR3 loop: CASSEYGTGKFEQYF. As DNA, the CDR3 is TGTGCCAGCAGTGAATATGGGACAGGGAAGTTCGAGCAGTACTTC.

The chain couples TRBV9 to TRBJ1-6, with D uncertain. Germline V gene lookup returns CDR1 SGDLS and CDR2 YYNGEE. The V end was cut by 3 bases, the J end by 0 bases, with 7 bases between. The CDR3 totals 15 residues. The CDR3 reads CASSAGISYNSPLHF. The DNA of the CDR3 is TGTGCCAGCAGCGCCGGGATCTCCTATAATTCACCCCTCCACTTT.

The chain employs TRBV28 and TRBJ1-6; D remains ambiguous. Germline loops: CDR1 MDHEN, CDR2 SYDVKM. This CDR3 has 15 residues. Trimming took off 3 bases at V and 9 bases at J, with 15 bases between the two ends. The CDR3 loop reads CASSFRWRRLSPLHF. The CDR3, as DNA: TGTGCCAGCAGTTTTCGTTGGCGCAGGCTTTCACCCCTCCACTTT.

The chain couples TRBV5-4 to TRBJ1-5, with 9 bases identical to TRBD1. V lost 0 bases to trimming and J lost 2 bases; unmatched junction nucleotides: 9. The CDR3 loop spans 18 amino acids. Germline lookup yields CDR1 SGHNT and CDR2 YYREEE (reference sequence). This chain's CDR3 is CASSLERGTGSGNQPQHF. The CDR3 bases are TGTGCCAGCAGCTTGGAGAGGGGGACAGGGTCTGGCAATCAGCCCCAGCATTTT.

V and J are TRBV24-1 and TRBJ2-5; 10 nucleotides line up with TRBD1. This CDR3 comprises 15 residues. From germline, CDR1 is KGHDR and CDR2 SFDVKD. The trim removed 7 bases at V and 4 bases at J, leaving 8 bases unmatched. The CDR3 loop reads CATSPGTGVSETQYF. As DNA, the CDR3 is TGTGCCACCAGCCCCGGGACAGGGGTTTCAGAGACCCAGTACTTC.

This clone was observed a single time. The V and J genes are TRBV2 and TRBJ1-1; TRBD1 is a possible D gene (5 bases). Germline lookup yields CDR1 SNHLY and CDR2 FYNNEI. This CDR3 has 13 residues. Trimming left V 7 bases short and J 3 bases short, with 12 bases between. CDR3 sequence: CASNPGEDTEAFF. Here the CDR3 DNA reads TGTGCCAGCAATCCGGGGGAGGACACTGAAGCTTTCTTT.

The J gene is TRBJ2-5, the V gene TRBV5-1; 7 bases match TRBD1. The germline V gene encodes CDR1 SGHRS and CDR2 YFSETQ. The ends lost 4 bases at V and 4 bases at J; junction bases unmatched: 7. The CDR3 covers 14 residues. CDR3 sequence (DNA): TGCGCCAGCAGCCCGGACGGGACAGCAGAGACCCAGTACTTC. This sequence encodes CASSPDGTAETQYF.

This clone was counted a few times. This chain uses TRBV4-2 with TRBJ2-7; 9 nucleotides match TRBD2. Germline lookup yields CDR1 LGHNA and CDR2 YNFKEQ. The CDR3 runs 14 residues. J lost 2 bases, V lost 6 bases, and 5 bases had no gene match. The CDR3: CASSTSGGTYEQYF. In DNA form, the CDR3 reads TGTGCCAGCAGTACGAGCGGGGGGACCTACGAGCAGTACTTC.

The chain recombines TRBV3-1 (or the pseudogene TRBV3-2) with TRBJ1-3; 8 positions match TRBD1. The germline CDR1 and CDR2 sequences are LGHDT and YNNKEL (reference sequence). CDR3 length: 16 amino acids. The junction had 10 bases not matched to a gene; V was cut back by 7 bases and J by 2 bases. In DNA form, the CDR3 reads TGTGCCAGCACCGGCACCGGGACAGGTACTGGAAACACCATATATTTT. This translates into CASTGTGTGTGNTIYF.

The rearrangement links TRBV11-2 to TRBJ1-1, with D uncertain. This CDR3 is 11 amino acids long. With 5 bases removed from V and 10 bases from J, the gap between germline ends came to 11 bases. Germline loops: CDR1 SGHAT, CDR2 FQNNGV. CDR3 sequence: CASSINFLAFF. CDR3 in DNA: TGTGCCAGCAGCATCAACTTCCTAGCTTTCTTT.

The chain is built from TRBV4-1 and TRBJ2-4; 9 nucleotides match TRBD1. Germline CDR1 MGHRA, CDR2 YSYEKL. V gave up 1 base and J gave up 15 bases; unmatched junction bases: 10. The CDR3 runs to 14 residues. CDR3 nucleotides: TGCGCCAGCAGCCAAGGGGAAGGACAGGGGATCCCGTACTTC. It encodes CASSQGEGQGIPYF.

Only a few counts were recorded for this clone. This chain links TRBV28 with TRBJ2-7, with 7 bases matching TRBD2. Germline V lookup: CDR1 MDHEN, CDR2 SYDVKM. V lost 3 bases and J lost 0; bases outside the gene matches: 5. The CDR3 contains 15 residues. CDR3 coding DNA: TGTGCCAGCAGTTTTATTGCTAGCGGCTCCTACGAGCAGTACTTC. This translates into CASSFIASGSYEQYF.

The chain couples TRBV19 to TRBJ2-5, with TRBD1 matching over 7 bases. The ends lost 6 bases at V and 1 base at J; junction bases unmatched: 8. This CDR3 has 15 residues. Germline V gene lookup returns CDR1 LNHDA and CDR2 SQIVND (reference sequence). The CDR3 DNA is TGTGCCAGTAGGGTTAGGGGGCGCGGCCAAGAGACCCAGTACTTC. Encoded protein: CASRVRGRGQETQYF.

This clone was picked up a small number of times. For the CDR3, the DNA is TGTGCCAGCAGCCCCTGGGAGAGCTACAATGAGCAGTTCTTC. Its translation is CASSPWESYNEQFF. The chain combines TRBV7-9 with TRBJ2-1, with D maybe TRBD2 (5 bases). V lost 5 bases and J 3 bases, leaving 11 bases between the germline ends. CDR1 and CDR2 from the germline V gene are SEHNR and FQNEAQ (reference sequence). The CDR3 runs to 14 residues. The complete variable domain, with remaining parts taken from reference TRBV7-9 and TRBJ2-1, reads DTGVSQNPRHKITKRGQNVTFRCDPISEHNRLYWYRQTLGQGPEFLTYFQNEAQLEKSRLLSDRFSAERPKGSFSTLEIQRTEQGDSAMYLCASSPWESYNEQFFGPGTRLTVL.

The V call is TRBV7-2, the J call TRBJ1-2; possibly TRBD1 for D (5 bases). The CDR3 runs 15 residues. V was pared by 5 bases and J by 0 bases, with 13 bases between. Germline assignment: CDR1 SGHTA and CDR2 FQGNSA. The CDR3 sequence is CASSAYGQANYGYTF. The CDR3 DNA reads TGTGCCAGCAGCGCCTATGGACAAGCTAACTATGGCTACACCTTC.

The rearrangement links TRBV10-1 to TRBJ2-5, with 7 bases fitting TRBD1. CDR3 length equals 13 residues. With V trimmed by 5 bases and J by 5 bases, 5 bases remained unmatched. Germline V gives CDR1 WNHNN, CDR2 SYGVQD (reference sequence). The CDR3: CASSTGTDETQYF. The CDR3 DNA follows: TGCGCCAGCAGTACCGGGACAGATGAGACCCAGTACTTC.

CDR3 residues: CASSPIGGAGEQFF. The CDR3 DNA reads TGTGCCAGCAGCCCTATAGGGGGGGCCGGGGAGCAGTTCTTC. The V and J genes are TRBV9 and TRBJ2-1, with TRBD2 as a possible D gene (7 bases). The germline V gene has CDR1 SGDLS and CDR2 YYNGEE. CDR3 length: 14 amino acids. V lost 4 bases and J 10 bases, leaving 18 bases between the germline ends.